A single sample gave rise to the 17 T cell receptor beta chains below, sequenced in a study of molecular identifiers for immune sequencing clone quantification. TCRdb ran MiXCR on the PCR reads and lists one entry per CDR3 protein. The sample includes 460,000 or so distinct CDR3 sequences, approximately 25% of them seen just once. The sequencing sample was made of naive CD8+ T cells from blood, with Jurkat cell RNA spiked in. The subset here: FACS-sorted CD8+CD4-CCR7+CD45RA+ naive T cells. The source is a human donor in good health. Some libraries in this study had Jurkat cell RNA spiked in.

This clonotype has more than one count but fewer than ten. The gene calls are TRBV7-6 and TRBJ2-1, with D unresolved. Trimming removed 2 bases from V and 4 bases from J, with 15 bases in between. Germline V lookup: CDR1 SGHVS, CDR2 FNYEAQ. The CDR3 is 16 residues long. DNA of the CDR3: TGTGCCAGCAGCTTATTTGTTTCCGACGCTTACAATGAGCAGTTCTTC. Its translation: CASSLFVSDAYNEQFF.

This clonotype was observed many times. This chain uses TRBV9 with TRBJ1-3; D may be TRBD1 (5 bases). The germline V gene has CDR1 SGDLS and CDR2 YYNGEE. The ends were cut back, 7 bases at V and 4 bases at J, with 9 bases in the middle. The CDR3 loop spans 12 amino acids. The CDR3 is CASRGTGNTIYF. For the CDR3, the DNA is TGTGCCAGCCGGGGGACCGGAAACACCATATATTTT.

In the case of this clonotype: This could be a read error, since a much larger clone is one nucleotide away. In this CDR3 the conserved last residue, phenylalanine or tryptophan, is missing, so a read error is likely. This chain uses TRBV28 with TRBJ1-1; D is undetermined. The CDR3 contains 13 residues. V lost 7 bases, J lost 4 bases, and 13 bases lay in between. Germline loops: CDR1 MDHEN, CDR2 SYDVKM. Here the CDR3 reads CASTINLVTEAFS. The CDR3 DNA is TGTGCCAGCACGATCAACCTGGTCACTGAAGCTTTCTCT.

This clonotype was seen a handful of times. This chain links TRBV20-1 with TRBJ1-6; D is ambiguous. This CDR3 has 16 amino acids. The V and J ends lost 1 base and 5 bases respectively, with 15 bases between them. Germline assignment: CDR1 DFQATT and CDR2 SNEGSKA (reference sequence). The DNA of the CDR3 is TGCAGTGCTAGAGTCCAAGGGAGTGCTAATAATTCACCCCTCCACTTT. This translates into CSARVQGSANNSPLHF.

This clonotype turned up a few times. This sequence joins TRBV4-1 and TRBJ2-2, with D tentatively TRBD1 or TRBD2 (5 bases each). V shed 4 bases and J shed 3 bases, with 18 bases lying between them. The CDR3 length is 17 residues. Per germline, CDR1 MGHRA and CDR2 YSYEKL. CDR3 coding DNA: TGCGCCAGCAGCCCATCCGGGGCTCCCTCTCACACCGGGGAGCTGTTTTTT. Translated: CASSPSGAPSHTGELFF.

This clonotype was detected ten times or more. The chain employs TRBV25-1 and TRBJ2-7; no clear D gene. V was pared by 4 bases and J by 8 bases, with 15 bases between. Per germline, CDR1 MGHDK and CDR2 SYGVNS. The length of the CDR3 is 13 residues. The CDR3 sequence is CASSVDGLTKQYF. The CDR3, as DNA: TGTGCCAGCAGTGTGGACGGGCTTACGAAGCAGTACTTC.

The genes are TRBV6-5 and TRBJ2-7; TRBD1 aligns across 9 bases. V lost 2 bases and J lost 3; bases outside the gene matches: 5. The CDR3 length is 15 residues. Germline CDR1 is MNHEY and CDR2 is SVGAGI. The CDR3 is CASSYGGQGNYEQYF. The CDR3 nucleotides are TGTGCCAGCAGTTACGGGGGACAGGGAAACTACGAGCAGTACTTC.

The rearrangement links TRBV6-5 to TRBJ2-7, with D perhaps TRBD1 or TRBD2 (6 bases each). V lost 0 bases and J 7 bases, leaving 19 bases between the germline ends. The CDR3 has 16 amino acids. CDR1 is MNHEY and CDR2 is SVGAGI in the germline V gene. The CDR3, as DNA: TGTGCCAGCAGTTACTCAGACGGGTTTAGGAGGGGGGAGCAGTACTTC. Protein product: CASSYSDGFRRGEQYF.

The genes are TRBV6-2 or TRBV6-3 and TRBJ1-5; 7 bases agree with TRBD1. CDR1 MNHEY and CDR2 SVGEGT come from the germline V gene. The CDR3 is 17 residues long. V lost 5 bases to trimming and J lost 0 bases; unmatched junction nucleotides: 10. The CDR3 DNA reads TGTGCCAGCAGTCCAACCGAGACAGGGATTAGCAATCAGCCCCAGCATTTT. It yields the protein CASSPTETGISNQPQHF.

As regards this clonotype: A much larger clone differs from this one at a single base, so this may be a read error. The J gene is TRBJ1-2, the V gene TRBV2; 7 bases match TRBD1. The V gene end was trimmed by 6 bases and the J gene end by 7 bases; junction bases not matched to a gene: 17. The CDR3 length is 16 residues. Germline V lookup: CDR1 SNHLY, CDR2 FYNNEI. The CDR3 DNA follows: TGTGCCAGCAGATACTCGACAGGGACGGACTCCTGTGGCTACACCTTC. Protein product: CASRYSTGTDSCGYTF. Looking up the rest from reference TRBV2 and TRBJ1-2 gives the full variable domain: EPEVTQTPSHQVTQMGQEVILRCVPISNHLYFYWYRQILGQKVEFLVSFYNNEISEKSEIFDDQFSVERPDGSNFTLKIRSTKLEDSAMYFCASRYSTGTDSCGYTFGSGTRLTVV.

The chain links TRBV4-1 to TRBJ1-4; D might be TRBD1 (6 bases). Trimming took off 1 base at V and 7 bases at J, with 13 bases between the two ends. CDR1 MGHRA and CDR2 YSYEKL come from the germline V gene. The CDR3 has 15 residues. The CDR3 loop is CASSQVGGRGEKLFF. The CDR3 DNA reads TGCGCCAGCAGCCAAGTAGGGGGGCGCGGTGAAAAACTGTTTTTT.

The gene calls are TRBV2 and TRBJ2-6; possibly TRBD2 for D (6 bases). Germline lookup yields CDR1 SNHLY and CDR2 FYNNEI. There are 17 residues in the CDR3. The V end was cut by 5 bases, the J end by 0 bases, with 14 bases between. The CDR3 is CASSPNRDFSGANVLTF. CDR3 nucleotide sequence: TGTGCCAGCAGTCCAAACCGGGACTTCTCTGGGGCCAACGTCCTGACTTTC. The full variable domain, its missing parts supplied by reference TRBV2 and TRBJ2-6, is EPEVTQTPSHQVTQMGQEVILRCVPISNHLYFYWYRQILGQKVEFLVSFYNNEISEKSEIFDDQFSVERPDGSNFTLKIRSTKLEDSAMYFCASSPNRDFSGANVLTFGAGSRLTVL.

This clonotype was observed at least ten times. The rearrangement uses TRBV4-1 and TRBJ1-5; D is perhaps TRBD1 (6 bases). The CDR3 totals 15 residues. The germline V gene encodes CDR1 MGHRA and CDR2 YSYEKL. V gave up 1 base and J gave up 2 bases, with 9 bases separating them. CDR3 loop: CASSQVEGGNQPQHF. CDR3 DNA sequence: TGCGCCAGCAGCCAAGTCGAGGGGGGCAATCAGCCCCAGCATTTT.

This clonotype was picked up a small number of times. The chain couples TRBV6-1 to TRBJ2-3, with D possibly TRBD1 on 6 matching bases. This CDR3 contains 15 residues. Trimming stripped 1 base from V and 2 bases from J, with 10 bases between. CDR1 and CDR2 (germline): MNHNS, SASEGT. CDR3 residues: CASSEEDRDTDTQYF. Here the CDR3 DNA reads TGTGCCAGCAGTGAAGAGGACAGAGACACAGATACGCAGTATTTT.

V and J are TRBV20-1 and TRBJ2-1; 7 nucleotides align to TRBD1. The CDR3 is made up of 15 amino acids. CDR1 is DFQATT and CDR2 is SNEGSKA in the germline V gene (reference sequence). The V and J ends lost 4 bases and 2 bases, in that order; junction bases with no gene match: 8. The CDR3 is CSATDSGTAYNEQFF. Written as DNA, the CDR3 is TGCAGTGCTACGGACTCCGGGACAGCCTACAATGAGCAGTTCTTC.

This clonotype was seen more than once but under ten times. The chain employs TRBV7-9 and TRBJ2-4; D not resolved. This CDR3 is built from 14 residues. V lost 4 bases, J lost 5 bases, and 12 bases lay in between. Germline lookup yields CDR1 SEHNR and CDR2 FQNEAQ (reference sequence). Here the CDR3 reads CASSSPGYQNIQYF. The CDR3 DNA reads TGTGCCAGCAGCTCCCCGGGCTATCAAAACATTCAGTACTTC.

There are many counts of this clonotype. The rearrangement links TRBV7-9 to TRBJ1-1; no definite D call. The CDR3 spans 12 residues. Per the germline V gene, CDR1 is SEHNR and CDR2 is FQNEAQ (reference sequence). Deletions cut 2 bases from V and 6 bases from J, with 7 bases between. The CDR3 nucleotides are TGTGCCAGCAGCTTATTAGGTCCTGAAGCTTTCTTT. Encoded protein: CASSLLGPEAFF.